The 3 T cell receptor beta chains presented below share a single source sample, sequenced in a study of blood T cell repertoires in COVID-19. Sequenced by immunoSEQ multiplex PCR; TCRdb stores in-frame clones only, minus some. The sample has over 350,000 clones, roughly 91% seen once; the top ten hold around 1.2%. Material for sequencing was PBMCs or T cells enriched from blood (not recorded which). The receptors stem from a woman between 18 and 29 years old who had recovered from COVID-19.

CDR3 bases: TGTGCCAGCAGCCCCCCTACACCCCTCCACTTT. Protein product: CASSPPTPLHF. The chain carries TRBV7-9 and TRBJ1-6; D is unresolved. Looked up from germline, CDR1 is SEHNR and CDR2 is FQNEAQ (reference sequence). CDR3 size: 11 residues. With 5 bases removed from V and 11 bases from J, the gap between germline ends came to 7 bases. Full variable domain (remainder filled in from reference TRBV7-9 and TRBJ1-6): DTGVSQNPRHKITKRGQNVTFRCDPISEHNRLYWYRQTLGQGPEFLTYFQNEAQLEKSRLLSDRFSAERPKGSFSTLEIQRTEQGDSAMYLCASSPPTPLHFGNGTRLTVT.

J is TRBJ1-2 and V is TRBV5-8; a possible D gene is TRBD1 (5 bases). The germline CDR1 and CDR2 sequences are SGHTS and YDEGEE. The CDR3 runs to 12 residues. The V and J ends lost 7 bases and 8 bases respectively, with 15 bases between them. In DNA form, the CDR3 reads TGTGCCAGCGGACGGGGGGTTTTAGGCTACACCTTC. Encoded protein: CASGRGVLGYTF.

The V call is TRBV7-2, the J call TRBJ2-5; 13 bases are a match to TRBD2. The CDR3 totals 15 residues. Germline V CDR1 and CDR2: SGHTA, FQGNSA. The V segment lost 6 bases and the J segment 5 bases; nucleotides outside the gene matches: 6. CDR3 protein: CASRPGLAGTETQYF. Written as DNA, the CDR3 is TGTGCCAGCAGACCGGGACTAGCGGGGACGGAGACCCAGTACTTC.